The present T cell receptor (beta chain) was sequenced within a study of blood T cell repertoires in COVID-19. Background on the study: Specimens from acute and convalescent COVID-19 originated in the United States, Italy and Spain. T cells, B-cell-depleted T cells, or PBMCs supplied cDNA or gDNA.

Patients of the Seattle cohort, enrolled during active infection, were followed longitudinally. In the authors' workflow: Counts of nucleated cells, estimated from reference gene primer amplification, were obtained. Assay used: immunoSEQ multiplex PCR; TCRdb lists only in-frame clones, some missing. V and J calls and clone size are given by that table; D and trimming were obtained from the DNA. The sample has tens of thousands of clones, around 80% seen once. Germline lookup yields CDR1 LNHNV and CDR2 YYDKDF (reference sequence). The CDR3 is 16 residues long. V was clipped by 0 bases and J by 5 bases, with 17 bases between them.

The sample was peripheral blood. This clonotype was obtained from a man in his thirties or forties with COVID-19, enrolled during active disease. This sequence joins TRBV15 and TRBJ2-7; maybe TRBD1 (5 bases). The DNA for the CDR3 is TGTGCCACCAGCAGAGATTGGGGCCCGACTTCGGACGAGCAGTACTTC. The encoded protein is CATSRDWGPTSDEQYF.